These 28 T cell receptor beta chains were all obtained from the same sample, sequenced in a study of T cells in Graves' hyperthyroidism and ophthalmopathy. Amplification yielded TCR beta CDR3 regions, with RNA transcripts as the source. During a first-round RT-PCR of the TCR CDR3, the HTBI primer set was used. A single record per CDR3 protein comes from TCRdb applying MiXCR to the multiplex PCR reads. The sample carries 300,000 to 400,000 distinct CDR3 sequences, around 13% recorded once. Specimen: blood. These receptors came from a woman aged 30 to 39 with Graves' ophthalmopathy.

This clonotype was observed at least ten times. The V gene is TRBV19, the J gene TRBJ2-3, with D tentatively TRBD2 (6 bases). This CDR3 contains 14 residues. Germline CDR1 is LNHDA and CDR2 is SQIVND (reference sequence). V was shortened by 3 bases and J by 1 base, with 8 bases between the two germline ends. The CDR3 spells CASSIGGGTDTQYF. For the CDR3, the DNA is TGTGCCAGTAGTATCGGCGGGGGCACAGATACGCAGTATTTT.

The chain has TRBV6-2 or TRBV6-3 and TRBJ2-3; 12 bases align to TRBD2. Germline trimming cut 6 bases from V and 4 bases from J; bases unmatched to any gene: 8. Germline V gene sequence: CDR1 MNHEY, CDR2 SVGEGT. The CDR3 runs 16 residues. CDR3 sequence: CASSLQTSGGSDTQYF. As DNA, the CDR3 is TGTGCCAGCAGCCTACAGACTAGCGGGGGATCAGATACGCAGTATTTT.

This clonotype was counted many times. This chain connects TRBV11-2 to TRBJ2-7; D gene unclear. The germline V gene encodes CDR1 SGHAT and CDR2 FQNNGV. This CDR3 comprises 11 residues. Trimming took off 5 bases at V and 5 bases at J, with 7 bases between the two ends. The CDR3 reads CASSMKDEQYF. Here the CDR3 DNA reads TGTGCCAGCAGCATGAAAGACGAGCAGTACTTC.

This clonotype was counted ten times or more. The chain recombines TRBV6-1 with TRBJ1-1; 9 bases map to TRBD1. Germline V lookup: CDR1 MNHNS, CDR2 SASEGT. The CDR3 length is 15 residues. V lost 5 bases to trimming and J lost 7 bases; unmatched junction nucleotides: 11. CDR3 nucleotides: TGTGCCAGCAGTCTAACAGGGGGCTTATTGGATGAAGCTTTCTTT. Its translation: CASSLTGGLLDEAFF.

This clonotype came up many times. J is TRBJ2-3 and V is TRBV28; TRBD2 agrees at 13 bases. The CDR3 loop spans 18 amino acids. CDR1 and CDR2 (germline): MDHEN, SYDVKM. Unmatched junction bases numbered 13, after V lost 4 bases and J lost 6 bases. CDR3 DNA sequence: TGTGCCAGCAGTTCCTTCTATGGGACTAGCGGGGAGGCCGATACGCAGTATTTT. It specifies CASSSFYGTSGEADTQYF. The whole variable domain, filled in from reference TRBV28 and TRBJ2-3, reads DVKVTQSSRYLVKRTGEKVFLECVQDMDHENMFWYRQDPGLGLRLIYFSYDVKMKEKGDIPEGYSVSREKKERFSLILESASTNQTSMYLCASSSFYGTSGEADTQYFGPGTRLTVL.

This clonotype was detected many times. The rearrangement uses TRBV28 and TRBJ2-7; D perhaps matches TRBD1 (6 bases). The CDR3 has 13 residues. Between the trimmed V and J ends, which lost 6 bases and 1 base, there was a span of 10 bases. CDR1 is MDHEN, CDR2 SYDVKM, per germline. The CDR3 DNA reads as TGTGCCAGCAGGCTGACAGGTTCCTACGAGCAGTACTTC. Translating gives CASRLTGSYEQYF.

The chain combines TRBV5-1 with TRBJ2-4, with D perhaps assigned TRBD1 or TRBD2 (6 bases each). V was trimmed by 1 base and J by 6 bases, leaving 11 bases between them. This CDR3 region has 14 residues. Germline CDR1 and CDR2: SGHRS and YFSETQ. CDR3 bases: TGCGCCAGCAGCTTGTCAGGGGAGGCAAACATTCAGTACTTC. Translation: CASSLSGEANIQYF. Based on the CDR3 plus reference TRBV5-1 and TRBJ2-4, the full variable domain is KAGVTQTPRYLIKTRGQQVTLSCSPISGHRSVSWYQQTPGQGLQFLFEYFSETQRNKGNFPGRFSGRQFSNSRSEMNVSTLELGDSALYLCASSLSGEANIQYFGAGTRLSVL.

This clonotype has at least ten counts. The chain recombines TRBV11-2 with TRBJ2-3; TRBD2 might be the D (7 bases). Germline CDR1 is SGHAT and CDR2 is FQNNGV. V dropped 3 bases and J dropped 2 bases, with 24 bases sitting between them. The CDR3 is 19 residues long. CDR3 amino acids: CASSFPGGPVEALTDTQYF. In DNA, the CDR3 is TGTGCCAGCAGCTTCCCGGGGGGCCCAGTCGAGGCCCTCACAGATACGCAGTATTTT.

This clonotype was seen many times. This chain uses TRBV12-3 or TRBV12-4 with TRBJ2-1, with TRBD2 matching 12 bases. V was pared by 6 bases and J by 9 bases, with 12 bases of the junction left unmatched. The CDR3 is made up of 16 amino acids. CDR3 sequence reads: CASRPTLAGGPSEQFF. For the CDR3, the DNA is TGTGCCAGCAGACCCACCCTAGCGGGGGGGCCTTCTGAGCAGTTCTTC.

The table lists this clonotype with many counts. Written as DNA, the CDR3 is TGTGCCAGCAGTCCCAGGGGGCCCCAAGTTTCACCCCTCCACTTT. Its protein product is CASSPRGPQVSPLHF. The gene calls are TRBV28 and TRBJ1-6; 8 bases match TRBD1. This CDR3 is built from 15 residues. V was pared by 5 bases and J by 9 bases, with 9 bases of the junction left unmatched. The germline CDR1 and CDR2 sequences are MDHEN and SYDVKM.

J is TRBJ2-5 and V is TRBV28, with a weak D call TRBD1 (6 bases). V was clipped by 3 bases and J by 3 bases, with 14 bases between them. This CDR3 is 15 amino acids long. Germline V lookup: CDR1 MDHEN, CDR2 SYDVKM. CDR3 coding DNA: TGTGCCAGCAGTTTTCTGGAGGACAGCAAAGAGACCCAGTACTTC. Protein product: CASSFLEDSKETQYF.

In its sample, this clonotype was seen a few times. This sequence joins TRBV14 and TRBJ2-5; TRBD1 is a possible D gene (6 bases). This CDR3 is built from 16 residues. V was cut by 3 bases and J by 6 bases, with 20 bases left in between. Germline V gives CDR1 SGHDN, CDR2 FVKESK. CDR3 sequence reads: CASSHLTGSAIKTQYF. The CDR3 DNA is TGTGCCAGCAGCCACCTGACAGGCTCTGCAATAAAGACCCAGTACTTC.

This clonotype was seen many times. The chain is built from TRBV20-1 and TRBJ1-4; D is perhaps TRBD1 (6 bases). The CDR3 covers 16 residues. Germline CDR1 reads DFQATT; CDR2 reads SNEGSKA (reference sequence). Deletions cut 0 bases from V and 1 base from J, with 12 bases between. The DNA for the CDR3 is TGCAGTGCTAGAGATATACAGGGATTAACTAATGAAAAACTGTTTTTT. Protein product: CSARDIQGLTNEKLFF.

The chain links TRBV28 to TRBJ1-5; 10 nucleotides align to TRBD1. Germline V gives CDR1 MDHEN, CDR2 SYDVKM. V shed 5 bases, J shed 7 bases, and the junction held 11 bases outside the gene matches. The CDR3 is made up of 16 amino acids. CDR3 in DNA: TGTGCCAGCAGTCCCGGGACAGGGGCATTTGGACAGCCCCAGCATTTT. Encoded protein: CASSPGTGAFGQPQHF.

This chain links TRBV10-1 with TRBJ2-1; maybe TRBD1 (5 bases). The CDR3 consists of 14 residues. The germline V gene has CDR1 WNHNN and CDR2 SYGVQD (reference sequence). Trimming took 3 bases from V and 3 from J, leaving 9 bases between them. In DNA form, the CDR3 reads TGCGCCAGCAGTGATCCAGACAGCTACAATGAGCAGTTCTTC. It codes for CASSDPDSYNEQFF.

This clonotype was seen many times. The chain's CDR3 is CASSLLGAYEQYF. The CDR3 DNA reads as TGTGCCAGCAGCTTATTGGGGGCCTACGAGCAGTACTTC. V usage is TRBV11-2 and J usage is TRBJ2-7, with D perhaps given as TRBD1 or TRBD2 (5 bases each). This CDR3 comprises 13 residues. V was cut by 2 bases and J by 2 bases, with 7 bases left in between. Germline V lookup: CDR1 SGHAT, CDR2 FQNNGV.

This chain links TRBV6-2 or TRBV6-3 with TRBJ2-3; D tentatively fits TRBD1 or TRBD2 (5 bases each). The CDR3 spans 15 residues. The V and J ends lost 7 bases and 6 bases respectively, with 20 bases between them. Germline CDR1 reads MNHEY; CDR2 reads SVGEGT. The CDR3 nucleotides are TGTGCCAGCACCCCCTTGAGGGGTGGGGAGGATACGCAGTATTTT. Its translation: CASTPLRGGEDTQYF.

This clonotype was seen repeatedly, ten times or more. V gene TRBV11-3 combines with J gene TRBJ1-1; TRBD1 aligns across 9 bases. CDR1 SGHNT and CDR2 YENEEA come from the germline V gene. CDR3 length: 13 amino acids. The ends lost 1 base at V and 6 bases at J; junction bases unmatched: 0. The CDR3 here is CASSLGTGAEAFF. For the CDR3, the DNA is TGTGCCAGCAGCTTAGGGACAGGGGCTGAAGCTTTCTTT.

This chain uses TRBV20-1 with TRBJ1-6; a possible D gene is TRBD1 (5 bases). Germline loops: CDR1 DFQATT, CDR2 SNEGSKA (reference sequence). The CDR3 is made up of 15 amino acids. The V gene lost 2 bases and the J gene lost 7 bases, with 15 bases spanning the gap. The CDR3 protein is CSARPGAAGNSPLHF. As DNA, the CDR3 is TGCAGTGCTAGACCCGGGGCCGCCGGAAATTCACCCCTCCACTTT.

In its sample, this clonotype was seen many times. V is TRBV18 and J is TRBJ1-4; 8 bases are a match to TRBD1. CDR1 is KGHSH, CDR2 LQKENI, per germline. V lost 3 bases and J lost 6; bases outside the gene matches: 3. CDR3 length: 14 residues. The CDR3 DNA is TGTGCCAGCTCACCCGACAGGGGTTATGAAAAACTGTTTTTT. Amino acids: CASSPDRGYEKLFF.

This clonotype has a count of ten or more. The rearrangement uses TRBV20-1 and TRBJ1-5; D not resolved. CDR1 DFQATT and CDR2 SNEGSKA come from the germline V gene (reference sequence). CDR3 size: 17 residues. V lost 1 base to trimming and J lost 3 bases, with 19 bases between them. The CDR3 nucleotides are TGCAGTGCTAGAGTAAGCGAAGGTTCTTTTCTCAATCAGCCCCAGCATTTT. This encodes CSARVSEGSFLNQPQHF.

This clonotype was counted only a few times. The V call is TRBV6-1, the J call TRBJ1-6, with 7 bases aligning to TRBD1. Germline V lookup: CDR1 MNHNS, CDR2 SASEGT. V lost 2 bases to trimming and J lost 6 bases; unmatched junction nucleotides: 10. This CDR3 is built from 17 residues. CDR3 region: CASSEPRQGLGNSPLHF. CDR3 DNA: TGTGCCAGCAGTGAACCACGACAGGGATTAGGTAATTCACCCCTCCACTTT.

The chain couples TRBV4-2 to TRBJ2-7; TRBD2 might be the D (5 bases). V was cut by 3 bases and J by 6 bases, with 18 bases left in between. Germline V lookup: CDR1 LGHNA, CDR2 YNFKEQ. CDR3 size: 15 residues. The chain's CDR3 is CASSHWEPNRIEQYF. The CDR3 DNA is TGTGCCAGCAGCCATTGGGAGCCTAATCGTATCGAGCAGTACTTC.

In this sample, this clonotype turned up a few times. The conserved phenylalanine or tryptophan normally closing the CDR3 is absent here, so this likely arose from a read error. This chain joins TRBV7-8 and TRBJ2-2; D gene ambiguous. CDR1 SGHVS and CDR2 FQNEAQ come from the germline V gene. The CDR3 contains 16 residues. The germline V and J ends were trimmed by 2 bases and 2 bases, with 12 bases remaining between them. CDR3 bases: TGTGCCAGCAGCTTACCACGGACGGCTAACACCGGGGAGCTGTTTCTT. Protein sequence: CASSLPRTANTGELFL.

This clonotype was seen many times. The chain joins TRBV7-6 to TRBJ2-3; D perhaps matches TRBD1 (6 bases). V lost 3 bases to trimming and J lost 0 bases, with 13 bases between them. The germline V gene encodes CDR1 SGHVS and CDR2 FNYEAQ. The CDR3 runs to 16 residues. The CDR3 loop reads CASSLTAQGSTDTQYF. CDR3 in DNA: TGTGCCAGCAGCTTGACTGCACAGGGTAGCACAGATACGCAGTATTTT.

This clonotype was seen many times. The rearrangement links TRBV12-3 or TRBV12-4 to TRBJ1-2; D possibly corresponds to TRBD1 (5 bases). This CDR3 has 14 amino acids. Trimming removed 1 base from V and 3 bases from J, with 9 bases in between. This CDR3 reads CASSLEQDYYGYTF. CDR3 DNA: TGTGCCAGCAGTTTAGAACAGGACTACTATGGCTACACCTTC.

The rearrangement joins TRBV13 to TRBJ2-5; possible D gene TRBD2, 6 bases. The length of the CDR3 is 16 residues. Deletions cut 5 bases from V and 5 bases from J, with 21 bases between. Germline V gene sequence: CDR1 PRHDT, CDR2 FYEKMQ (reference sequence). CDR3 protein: CASSAFRRGRGETQYF. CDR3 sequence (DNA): TGTGCCAGCAGCGCATTCCGAAGGGGACGGGGGGAGACCCAGTACTTC.

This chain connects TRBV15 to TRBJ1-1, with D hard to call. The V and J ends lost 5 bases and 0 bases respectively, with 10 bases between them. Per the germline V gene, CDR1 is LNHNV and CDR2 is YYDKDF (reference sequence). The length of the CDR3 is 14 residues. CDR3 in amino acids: CATSEQNLNTEAFF. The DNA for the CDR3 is TGTGCCACCAGCGAACAGAATTTGAACACTGAAGCTTTCTTT.